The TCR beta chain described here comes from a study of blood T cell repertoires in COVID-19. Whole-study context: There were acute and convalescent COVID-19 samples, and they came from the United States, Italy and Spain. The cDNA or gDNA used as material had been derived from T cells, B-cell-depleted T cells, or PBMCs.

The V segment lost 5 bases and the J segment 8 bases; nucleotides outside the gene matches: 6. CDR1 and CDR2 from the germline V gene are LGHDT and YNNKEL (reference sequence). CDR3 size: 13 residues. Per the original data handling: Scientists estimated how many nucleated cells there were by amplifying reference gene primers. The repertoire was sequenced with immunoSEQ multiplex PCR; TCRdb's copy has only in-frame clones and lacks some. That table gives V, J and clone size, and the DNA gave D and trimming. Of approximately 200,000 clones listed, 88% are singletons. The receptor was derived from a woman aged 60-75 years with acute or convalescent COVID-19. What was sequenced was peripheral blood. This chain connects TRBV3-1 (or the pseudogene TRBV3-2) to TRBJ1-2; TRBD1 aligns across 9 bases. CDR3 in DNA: TGTGCCAGCAGCTACAGGGGGCTCGGGGGCTACACCTTC. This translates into CASSYRGLGGYTF.